The 4 T cell receptor beta chains reported below all come from one sample, sequenced in a study of cytomegalovirus exposure and HLA in healthy donors (dated by TCRdb to 2015 to 2018). Libraries were constructed by the immunoSEQ multiplex PCR assay. This immuneACCESS table, as held by TCRdb, lists in-frame sequences with V and J called but not all clones. Of the missing ones, under half trace to an unresolved V gene in checked studies; the others have no known cause. This sample has hundreds of thousands of clones in its table, and approximately 87% of those were observed once. The biggest ten clones account for about 0.86% of the sample. The specimen sequenced was PBMCs. Receptor source: a woman aged 18-29 years in good health and CMV-seronegative.

The chain uses TRBV11-3 and TRBJ2-2, with TRBD1 matching 7 bases. Germline V gives CDR1 SGHNT, CDR2 YENEEA. Unmatched junction bases numbered 1, after V lost 6 bases and J lost 0 bases. The CDR3 spans 14 residues. The chain's CDR3 is CASRGQANTGELFF. The CDR3 coding sequence is TGTGCCAGCAGAGGACAGGCGAACACCGGGGAGCTGTTTTTT.

Concerning this clone itself: Other DNA sequences from this sample encode an identical CDR3 as well. The rearrangement joins TRBV7-2 to TRBJ2-7; a possible D gene is TRBD2 (6 bases). The germline V gene encodes CDR1 SGHTA and CDR2 FQGNSA. The V and J ends lost 0 bases and 2 bases respectively, with 8 bases between them. This CDR3 is built from 14 residues. The CDR3 spells CASSLARLAYEQYF. CDR3 nucleotide sequence: TGTGCCAGCAGCTTAGCCCGACTAGCCTACGAGCAGTACTTC.

This chain links TRBV25-1 with TRBJ1-1; D call uncertain. CDR1 and CDR2 from the germline V gene are MGHDK and SYGVNS. Trimming cost V 5 bases and J 1 base, with 17 bases left between them. This CDR3 contains 16 residues. In DNA form, the CDR3 reads TGTGCCAGCAGTCCTCATTGGCTCTCCCAGAACACTGAAGCTTTCTTT. The encoded protein is CASSPHWLSQNTEAFF.

V gene TRBV4-1 combines with J gene TRBJ1-2; D is unclear. Germline loops: CDR1 MGHRA, CDR2 YSYEKL. Trimming left V 0 bases short and J 5 bases short, with 10 bases between. The CDR3 consists of 14 residues. The CDR3 sequence is CASSQESGFYGYTF. The CDR3, as DNA: TGCGCCAGCAGCCAAGAGTCGGGGTTTTATGGCTACACCTTC.